This entry is about one TCR beta chain. Its antigen is unidentified. Making use of molecular barcodes, quantitative 5'-RACE generated TCR beta libraries. TCRdb recomputed calls from the 5' RACE reads with MiXCR, one row per CDR3 protein. The sample includes 700,000 to 850,000 distinct CDR3 sequences, about 12% of them seen just once. The CDR3 covers 15 residues. Germline values: CDR1 LGHNA, CDR2 YSLEER. V lost 5 bases and J 0 bases, leaving 14 bases between the germline ends. This specimen comes from a study of CD8 T cells in ankylosing spondylitis. Study-level findings and limits: Matched synovial fluid from ankylosing spondylitis patients was reported to be enriched for disease-linked clones. A TCR beta motif made of about eight highly homologous variants seemed typical of ankylosing spondylitis blood. A number of the motif variants had already been described in reactive arthritis synovial fluid and blood.

The receptor was isolated from a male donor with ankylosing spondylitis. The chain combines TRBV4-3 with TRBJ2-7; no firm D call. The sequencing input was blood, either unsorted or a sorted T cell fraction (not recorded which). In DNA, the CDR3 is TGCGCCAGCAGCGTAAGAGACGGCCTCTCCTACGAGCAGTACTTC. Protein: CASSVRDGLSYEQYF.